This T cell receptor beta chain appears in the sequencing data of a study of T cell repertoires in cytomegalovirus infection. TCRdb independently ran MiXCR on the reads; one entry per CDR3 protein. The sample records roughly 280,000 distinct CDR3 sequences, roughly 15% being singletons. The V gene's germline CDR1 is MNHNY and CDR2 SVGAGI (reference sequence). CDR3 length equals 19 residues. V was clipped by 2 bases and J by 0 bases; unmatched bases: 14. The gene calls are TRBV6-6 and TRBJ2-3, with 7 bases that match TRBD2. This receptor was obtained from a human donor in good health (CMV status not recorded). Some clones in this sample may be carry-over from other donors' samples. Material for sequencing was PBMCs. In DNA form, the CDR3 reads TGTGCCAGCAGTTACCCTATAGGGGCGGGAGCTGCTAGCACAGATACGCAGTATTTT. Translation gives CASSYPIGAGAASTDTQYF.